Each of the 24 T cell receptor beta chains below was sequenced from the same sample in a study of technical replicates of blood from several donors. Libraries were prepared by immunoSEQ multiplex PCR; TCRdb keeps only in-frame clonotypes and omits some of them. The data show 53,000 or so clones, with about 86% seen just once and roughly 5.2% held by the top ten. Sample: PBMCs. These TCRs come from a human donor in good health. Some clones in this sample may be carry-over from other donors' samples.

V usage is TRBV5-4 and J usage is TRBJ1-2, with TRBD1 matching 8 bases. Per germline, CDR1 SGHNT and CDR2 YYREEE (reference sequence). The CDR3 runs to 15 residues. Germline trimming cut 1 base from V and 7 bases from J; bases unmatched to any gene: 9. The CDR3 DNA sequence: TGTGCCAGCAGCTTGAGACTTCAGGGGGCGGCTGGCTACACCTTC. This codes for CASSLRLQGAAGYTF.

The gene calls are TRBV11-3 and TRBJ2-5; D not resolved. Germline values: CDR1 SGHNT, CDR2 YENEEA. The CDR3 length is 13 residues. Between the trimmed V and J ends, which lost 1 base and 4 bases, there was a span of 7 bases. The CDR3 loop reads CASSLGVAETQYF. CDR3 bases: TGTGCCAGCAGCTTAGGGGTAGCAGAGACCCAGTACTTC.

The chain links TRBV6-1 to TRBJ2-7, with 8 positions matching TRBD2. V trimming: 3 bases; J trimming: 2 bases; junction bases outside the gene matches: 9. CDR3 length: 16 amino acids. Germline values: CDR1 MNHNS, CDR2 SASEGT. This chain's CDR3 is CASSEGGGRGPYEQYF. For the CDR3, the DNA is TGTGCCAGCAGTGAGGGCGGGGGGCGGGGGCCCTACGAGCAGTACTTC.

This clone has a single count. The chain is built from TRBV6-5 and TRBJ2-3; 9 bases match TRBD2. The CDR3 spans 15 residues. Unmatched junction bases numbered 7, after V lost 6 bases and J lost 3 bases. Germline V gene data show CDR1 as MNHEY and CDR2 as SVGAGI. The CDR3 protein is CASRLAGAKTDTQYF. Here the CDR3 DNA reads TGTGCCAGCAGATTAGCGGGAGCGAAAACAGATACGCAGTATTTT.

This clone was seen a few times. The chain recombines TRBV15 with TRBJ1-1, with a tentative D call TRBD1 (6 bases). V was clipped by 4 bases and J by 6 bases, with 15 bases between them. This CDR3 has 14 amino acids. CDR1 is LNHNV, CDR2 YYDKDF, per germline (reference sequence). Here the CDR3 DNA reads TGTGCCACCAGCACCCGACGGACAGATCCTGAAGCTTTCTTT. Translating it yields CATSTRRTDPEAFF.

CDR3 in DNA: TGTGCCAGCAGCCCCGCCGGGACAACTAATGAAAAACTGTTTTTT. Its protein is CASSPAGTTNEKLFF. The chain is built from TRBV9 and TRBJ1-4, with D uncertain. The CDR3 is 15 residues long. Trimming stripped 4 bases from V and 0 bases from J, with 10 bases between. Germline-derived CDR1 and CDR2 are SGDLS and YYNGEE.

This clone came up once. The chain recombines TRBV19 with TRBJ1-6, with 12 nucleotides matching TRBD1. CDR3 length equals 16 residues. Trimming took 1 base from V and 9 from J; bases not matched to a gene: 4. CDR1 LNHDA and CDR2 SQIVND come from the germline V gene (reference sequence). The CDR3 protein is CASSIAGTGGGSPLHF. The CDR3 DNA reads as TGTGCCAGTAGTATAGCCGGGACAGGGGGCGGTTCACCCCTCCACTTT.

In this sample, this clone turned up once. The chain carries TRBV19 and TRBJ1-6; 9 nucleotides match TRBD1. The J segment lost 6 bases and the V segment lost 7 bases, leaving 7 bases of the junction unmatched. Germline V CDR1 and CDR2: LNHDA, SQIVND (reference sequence). CDR3 length: 15 residues. CDR3 amino acids: CASTWDRVGNSPLHF. CDR3 in DNA: TGTGCCAGTACCTGGGACAGGGTCGGTAATTCACCCCTCCACTTT.

This clone was counted a single time. The chain uses TRBV6-5 and TRBJ2-7, with TRBD1 identical over 7 bases. The germline CDR1 and CDR2 sequences are MNHEY and SVGAGI. The length of the CDR3 is 13 residues. J lost 0 bases, V lost 7 bases, and 3 bases had no gene match. In nucleotides, the CDR3 is TGTGCCAGCAAGACAGGGAGCTCCTACGAGCAGTACTTC. Translation: CASKTGSSYEQYF.

The chain has TRBV27 and TRBJ2-7; 13 nucleotides agree with TRBD2. Unmatched junction bases numbered 11, after V lost 8 bases and J lost 7 bases. CDR3 size: 15 residues. Per the germline V gene, CDR1 is MNHEY and CDR2 is SMNVEV (reference sequence). CDR3 bases: TGTGCCAGCTGTACTACTAGCGGGAGGGTTGGTGAGCAGTACTTC. Translated: CASCTTSGRVGEQYF.

Details on this clone: Sequence at one end of the junction differs from germline and may be a read error. The chain combines TRBV19 with TRBJ2-6, with D possibly TRBD1 on 5 matching bases. CDR3 length equals 13 residues. Germline CDR1 reads LNHDA; CDR2 reads SQIVND (reference sequence). The CDR3 DNA reads TGTGCCAGTAGTATACAGGGTGGGATGGTCTTGGCTTTC. Protein sequence: CASSIQGGMVLAF.

The chain has TRBV2 and TRBJ1-6; D is unresolved. CDR1 and CDR2 from the germline V gene are SNHLY and FYNNEI. Trimming left V 8 bases short and J 0 bases short, with 11 bases between. The CDR3 runs 15 residues. In DNA form, the CDR3 reads TGTGCCAGCCAACGTCTCAGCTCCTATAATTCACCCCTCCACTTT. As protein: CASQRLSSYNSPLHF.

The chain links TRBV18 to TRBJ1-6, with D possibly being TRBD1 (6 bases). Germline CDR1 reads KGHSH; CDR2 reads LQKENI. V was pared by 1 base and J by 1 base, with 14 bases between. This CDR3 is built from 18 residues. CDR3 in amino acids: CASSPLAQGLSYNSPLHF. In nucleotides, the CDR3 is TGTGCCAGCTCACCACTGGCTCAGGGGTTATCCTATAATTCACCCCTCCACTTT. The full variable domain, its missing parts supplied by reference TRBV18 and TRBJ1-6, is NAGVMQNPRHLVRRRGQEARLRCSPMKGHSHVYWYRQLPEEGLKFMVYLQKENIIDESGMPKERFSAEFPKEGPSILRIQQVVRGDSAAYFCASSPLAQGLSYNSPLHFGNGTRLTVT.

A single count supports this clone. The V gene is TRBV7-9, the J gene TRBJ2-3, with 10 bases fitting TRBD1. Germline values: CDR1 SEHNR, CDR2 FQNEAQ (reference sequence). The CDR3 spans 15 residues. Trimming took 1 base from V and 4 from J; bases not matched to a gene: 2. Written as DNA, the CDR3 is TGTGCCAGCAGCTTAGGACAGGGGGCTGCAGATACGCAGTATTTT. Translating gives CASSLGQGAADTQYF.

This chain joins TRBV5-6 and TRBJ2-1, with 9 bases that match TRBD2. The CDR3 contains 13 residues. Unmatched junction bases numbered 6, after V lost 7 bases and J lost 7 bases. The germline V gene has CDR1 SGHDT and CDR2 YYEEEE. The CDR3 sequence: CASRGRASNEQFF. The CDR3 DNA follows: TGTGCCAGCCGCGGGAGGGCGTCAAATGAGCAGTTCTTC.

The table lists this clone with a count of one. The CDR3 reads CASSPGLNYGYTF. DNA for the CDR3: TGTGCCAGCAGCCCGGGACTGAACTATGGCTACACCTTC. The chain recombines TRBV7-2 with TRBJ1-2; D is perhaps TRBD1 (5 bases). The CDR3 contains 13 residues. Germline CDR1 is SGHTA and CDR2 is FQGNSA. Trimming took off 5 bases at V and 2 bases at J, with 9 bases between the two ends.

The chain carries TRBV4-2 and TRBJ1-3, with a tentative D call TRBD1 (5 bases). The germline V gene encodes CDR1 LGHNA and CDR2 YNFKEQ. V was shortened by 4 bases and J by 2 bases, with 15 bases between the two germline ends. There are 16 residues in the CDR3. This CDR3 is CASSLGLQGTGNTIYF. The CDR3 DNA is TGTGCCAGCAGCCTGGGACTCCAGGGAACTGGAAACACCATATATTTT.

The chain links TRBV4-2 to TRBJ2-7; 14 nucleotides match TRBD2. The V gene end was trimmed by 2 bases and the J gene end by 6 bases; junction bases not matched to a gene: 3. This CDR3 is 15 amino acids long. Germline CDR1 LGHNA, CDR2 YNFKEQ. The CDR3 spells CASSQPGLAGGEQYF. For the CDR3, the DNA is TGTGCCAGCAGCCAACCCGGACTAGCGGGAGGCGAGCAGTACTTC.

This chain links TRBV7-2 with TRBJ2-3, with D tentatively TRBD2 (8 bases). The CDR3 has 17 amino acids. Germline CDR1 reads SGHTA; CDR2 reads FQGNSA. The germline V and J ends were trimmed by 4 bases and 4 bases, with 21 bases remaining between them. CDR3 coding DNA: TGTGCCAGCAGCTCTTCCTCGGGAGGGGGCGACGCAGATACGCAGTATTTT. Translation gives CASSSSSGGGDADTQYF.

The chain joins TRBV6-5 to TRBJ2-7; TRBD2 matches 8 bases. Trimming cost V 6 bases and J 2 bases; bases outside gene matches: 6. Germline-derived CDR1 and CDR2 are MNHEY and SVGAGI. This CDR3 has 14 residues. CDR3 coding DNA: TGTGCCAGCAGCTTCACTAGCGGTCCCTACGAGCAGTACTTC. It is translated as CASSFTSGPYEQYF.

The CDR3 here is CASSHRGSNQPQHF. CDR3 bases: TGTGCCAGCAGTCACAGGGGTAGCAATCAGCCCCAGCATTTT. This rearrangement joins TRBV27 to TRBJ1-5, with 7 bases identical to TRBD1. In germline, CDR1 is MNHEY, CDR2 SMNVEV (reference sequence). J was trimmed by 0 bases and V by 5 bases; bases with no gene match: 1. The CDR3 consists of 14 residues.

This chain links TRBV7-9 with TRBJ1-2, with a tentative D call TRBD1 (6 bases). The CDR3 covers 13 residues. The germline gives CDR1 SEHNR, CDR2 FQNEAQ (reference sequence). Trimming removed 5 bases from V and 8 bases from J, with 15 bases in between. CDR3 residues: CASSIPGVYGYTF. CDR3 DNA sequence: TGTGCCAGCAGCATTCCAGGGGTTTACGGCTACACCTTC. The full variable domain, its missing parts supplied by reference TRBV7-9 and TRBJ1-2, is DTGVSQNPRHKITKRGQNVTFRCDPISEHNRLYWYRQTLGQGPEFLTYFQNEAQLEKSRLLSDRFSAERPKGSFSTLEIQRTEQGDSAMYLCASSIPGVYGYTFGSGTRLTVV.

The gene calls are TRBV27 and TRBJ2-2; D unclear. Germline V CDR1 and CDR2: MNHEY, SMNVEV (reference sequence). V lost 2 bases and J 3 bases, leaving 7 bases between the germline ends. The CDR3 runs to 14 residues. CDR3 coding DNA: TGTGCCAGCAGTTTAGTCAGTTACACCGGGGAGCTGTTTTTT. As protein: CASSLVSYTGELFF.

The rearrangement links TRBV10-1 to TRBJ1-6; D gene uncertain. The V and J ends lost 4 bases and 0 bases respectively, with 13 bases between them. This CDR3 has 17 amino acids. Germline lookup yields CDR1 WNHNN and CDR2 SYGVQD (reference sequence). The CDR3 region is CASSGEQSSSYNSPLHF. CDR3 bases: TGCGCCAGCAGTGGAGAACAGTCGAGCTCCTATAATTCACCCCTCCACTTT.